The text below deals with one TCR beta chain. Its antigen remains undetermined. No much larger clonotype is one base removed from it; base qualities were not supplied. These data belong to a study of control samples from healthy donors and cancer patients (dated by TCRdb to the early 2020s). From a lookup of the germline V gene, CDR1 and CDR2 are SGHTA and FQGNSA. Trimming costs V 2 bases and J 7 bases, and their ends lie 3 bases apart. From its cysteine to its phenylalanine, the CDR3 spans 11 amino acids. Kept here is only the CDR3 DNA, which spans 33 bases and is read in frame from base 1. Library method: the immunoSEQ multiplex PCR assay. TCRdb took this table from immuneACCESS and kept in-frame rearrangements with V and J called. Such tables lack part of the clones; where checked against another copy, unresolved V genes explain under half of the gap, and the rest is unexplained. Across this sample there are fewer than 50,000 clones, with 90% to 95% seen only once. Together, the top ten hold around 0.8% of the sample.

Sequencing input: PBMCs. The clonotype was recovered from a man aged 25-45 years with colorectal cancer. Recombination connected TRBV7-2 to TRBJ2-1; the D gene is not confidently resolved. This receptor has the CDR3 CASSLTNEQFF. The bases read TGTGCCAGCAGCTTAACGAATGAGCAGTTCTTC.